This T cell receptor (beta chain) stems from a study of blood T cells in healthy people across ages. It was with a sample-barcoded 5' primer and a J-beta primer mix that a second PCR of about 6 to 12 cycles was run. MiXCR, applied by TCRdb to the 5' RACE reads, yields one record per CDR3 protein. The sample has more than 650,000 distinct CDR3 sequences, approximately 55% seen once; the top ten hold about two fifths. Germline V gene data show CDR1 as SGHAT and CDR2 as FQNNGV. V trimming: 5 bases; J trimming: 4 bases; junction bases outside the gene matches: 9. The CDR3 sequence is 15 residues long. Study observations and caveats: The study regarded diversity estimates from one million T cells as underestimates.

As to this clonotype: Its matching antigen is unknown.

Peripheral blood from each donor was collected in a volume of ten milliliters. Isolation yielded PBMCs, at least 6 million per sample, in every case. No fewer than 5.5 micrograms of total RNA were isolated from every sample. Source material: blood. The sequence derives from a man at least 80 years old in good health. The rearrangement uses TRBV11-2 and TRBJ2-3; 7 bases match TRBD2. CDR3 sequence: CASSASGTRADTQYF. The CDR3 nucleotides read TGTGCCAGCAGCGCTAGCGGAACCAGGGCAGATACGCAGTATTTT. The variable domain in full, with the rest retrieved from reference TRBV11-2 and TRBJ2-3, is EAGVAQSPRYKIIEKRQSVAFWCNPISGHATLYWYQQILGQGPKLLIQFQNNGVVDDSQLPKDRFSAERLKGVDSTLKIQPAKLEDSAVYLCASSASGTRADTQYFGPGTRLTVL.